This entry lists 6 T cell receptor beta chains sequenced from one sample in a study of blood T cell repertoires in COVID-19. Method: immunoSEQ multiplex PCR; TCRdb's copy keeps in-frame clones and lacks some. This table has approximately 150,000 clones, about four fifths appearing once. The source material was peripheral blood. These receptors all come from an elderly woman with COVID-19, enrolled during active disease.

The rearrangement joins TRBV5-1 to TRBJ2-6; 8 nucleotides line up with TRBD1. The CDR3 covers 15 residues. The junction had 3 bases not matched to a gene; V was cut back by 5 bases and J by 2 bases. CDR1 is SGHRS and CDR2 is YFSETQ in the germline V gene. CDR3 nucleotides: TGCGCCAGCAGACTACAGGGGGCTGGGGCCAACGTCCTGACTTTC. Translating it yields CASRLQGAGANVLTF.

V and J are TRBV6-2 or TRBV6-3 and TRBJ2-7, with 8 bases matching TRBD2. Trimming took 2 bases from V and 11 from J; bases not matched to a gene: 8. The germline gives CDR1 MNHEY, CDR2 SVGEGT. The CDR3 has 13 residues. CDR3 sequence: CASSYPDPGGKYF. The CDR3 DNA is TGTGCCAGCAGTTACCCGGATCCGGGGGGGAAGTACTTC.

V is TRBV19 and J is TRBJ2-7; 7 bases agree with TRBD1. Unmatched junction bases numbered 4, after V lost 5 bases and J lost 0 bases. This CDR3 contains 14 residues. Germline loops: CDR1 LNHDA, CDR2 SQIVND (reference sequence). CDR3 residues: CASSPQGSSYEQYF. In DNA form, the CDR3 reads TGTGCCAGTAGTCCACAGGGGAGCTCCTACGAGCAGTACTTC.

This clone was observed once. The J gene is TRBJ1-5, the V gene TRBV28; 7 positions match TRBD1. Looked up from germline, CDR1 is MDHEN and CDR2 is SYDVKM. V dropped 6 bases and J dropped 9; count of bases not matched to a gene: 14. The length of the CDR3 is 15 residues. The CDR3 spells CASRRHGDRGGPQHF. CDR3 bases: TGTGCCAGCAGGCGGCACGGGGACAGAGGGGGGCCCCAGCATTTT.

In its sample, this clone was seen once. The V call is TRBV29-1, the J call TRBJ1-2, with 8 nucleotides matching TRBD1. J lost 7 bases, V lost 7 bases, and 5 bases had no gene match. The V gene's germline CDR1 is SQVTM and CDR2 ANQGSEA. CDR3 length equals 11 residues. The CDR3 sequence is CSGSGGSGYTF. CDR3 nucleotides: TGCAGCGGGTCAGGGGGCTCTGGCTACACCTTC.

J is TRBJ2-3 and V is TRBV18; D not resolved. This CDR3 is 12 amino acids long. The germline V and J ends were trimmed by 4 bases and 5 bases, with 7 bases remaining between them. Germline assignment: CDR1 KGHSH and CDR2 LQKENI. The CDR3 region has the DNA TGTGCCAGCTCACTAGAATTAGATACGCAGTATTTT. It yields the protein CASSLELDTQYF.